A selection of T cell receptor beta chains follows, all from one sample in a study of T cells in localized non-small cell lung cancer. The data were produced by immunoSEQ multiplex PCR, yet TCRdb's version contains in-frame clones alone and is incomplete. The sample contains tens of thousands of clones, roughly 83% of which appear only once. Sequencing was performed on peripheral blood, taken before any cancer treatment. Receptors were obtained from a man between 40 and 69 years old with stage I lung adenocarcinoma. The CDR3 runs from the conserved cysteine through the conserved F or W. The D gene is left open where the match is weak. Not all rows give a size; the values are once, few, many and, for expanded clones, a class.

clone size: few; J gene: TRBJ2-1; D gene: TRBD2; V gene: TRBV28; CDR3 protein: CASSSLAGAYNEQFF; CDR3 DNA: TGTGCCAGCAGTTCATTAGCGGGAGCTTACAATGAGCAGTTCTTC
clone size: -; J gene: TRBJ1-3; D gene: -; V gene: TRBV7-9; CDR3 protein: CASSLGETGSGNTIYF; CDR3 DNA: TGTGCCAGCAGCTTAGGTGAGACAGGCTCTGGAAACACCATATATTTT
clone size: -; J gene: TRBJ1-6; D gene: TRBD1; V gene: TRBV13; CDR3 protein: CASSYDRGLHSPLHF; CDR3 DNA: TGTGCCAGCAGCTACGACAGGGGTCTTCATTCACCCCTCCACTTT
clone size: once; J gene: TRBJ2-2; D gene: -; V gene: TRBV7-8; CDR3 protein: CASSSGSAGELFF; CDR3 DNA: TGTGCCAGCAGCTCGGGGAGTGCCGGGGAGCTGTTTTTT
clone size: -; J gene: TRBJ1-2; D gene: -; V gene: TRBV20-1; CDR3 protein: CSARINYGYTF; CDR3 DNA: TGCAGTGCTAGAATTAACTATGGCTACACCTTC
clone size: -; J gene: TRBJ2-7; D gene: TRBD1; V gene: TRBV5-1; CDR3 protein: CASSWTGTSNYEQYF; CDR3 DNA: TGCGCCAGCAGCTGGACAGGGACATCAAACTACGAGCAGTACTTC
clone size: -; J gene: TRBJ1-2; D gene: TRBD1; V gene: TRBV29-1; CDR3 protein: CSVALAGGAGGYTF; CDR3 DNA: TGCAGCGTGGCCCTGGCAGGGGGCGCGGGTGGCTACACCTTC
clone size: few; J gene: TRBJ1-5; D gene: TRBD1; V gene: TRBV18; CDR3 protein: CASSSGQGATYQPQHF; CDR3 DNA: TGTGCCAGCTCATCCGGACAGGGGGCCACTTACCAGCCCCAGCATTTT
clone size: -; J gene: TRBJ1-1; D gene: -; V gene: TRBV14; CDR3 protein: CASSQESVGGADTEAFF; CDR3 DNA: TGTGCCAGCAGCCAAGAATCGGTCGGGGGCGCGGACACTGAAGCTTTCTTT
clone size: -; J gene: TRBJ1-6; D gene: TRBD1; V gene: TRBV28; CDR3 protein: CASSLTGGNSPLHF; CDR3 DNA: TGTGCCAGCAGTCTAACAGGGGGCAATTCACCCCTCCACTTT